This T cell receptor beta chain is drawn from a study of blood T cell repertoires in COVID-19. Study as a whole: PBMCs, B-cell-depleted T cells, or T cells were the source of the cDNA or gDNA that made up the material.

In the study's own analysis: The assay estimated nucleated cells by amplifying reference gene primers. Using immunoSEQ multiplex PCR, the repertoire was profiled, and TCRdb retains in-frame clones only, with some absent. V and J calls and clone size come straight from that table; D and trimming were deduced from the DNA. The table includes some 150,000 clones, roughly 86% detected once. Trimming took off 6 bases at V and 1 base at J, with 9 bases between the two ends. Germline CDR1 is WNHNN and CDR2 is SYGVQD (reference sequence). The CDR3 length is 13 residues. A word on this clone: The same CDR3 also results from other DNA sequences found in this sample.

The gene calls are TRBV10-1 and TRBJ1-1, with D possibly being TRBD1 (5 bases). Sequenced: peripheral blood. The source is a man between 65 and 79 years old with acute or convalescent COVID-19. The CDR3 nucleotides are TGCGCCAGCAGAGGACAAACGAACACTGAAGCTTTCTTT. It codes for CASRGQTNTEAFF.